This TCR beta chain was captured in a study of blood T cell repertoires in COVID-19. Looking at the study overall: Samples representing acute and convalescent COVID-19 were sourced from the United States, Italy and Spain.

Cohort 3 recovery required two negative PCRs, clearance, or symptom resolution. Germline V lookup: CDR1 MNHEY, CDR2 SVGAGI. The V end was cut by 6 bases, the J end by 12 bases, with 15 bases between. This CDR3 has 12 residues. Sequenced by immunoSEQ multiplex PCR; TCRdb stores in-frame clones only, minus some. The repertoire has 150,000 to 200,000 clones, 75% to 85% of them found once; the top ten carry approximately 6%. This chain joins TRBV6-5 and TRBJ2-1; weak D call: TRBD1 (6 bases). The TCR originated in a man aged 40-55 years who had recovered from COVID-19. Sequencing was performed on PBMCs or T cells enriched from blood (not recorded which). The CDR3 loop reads CASRSDSSGQFF. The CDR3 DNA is TGTGCCAGCAGATCGGACAGTAGTGGGCAGTTCTTC.